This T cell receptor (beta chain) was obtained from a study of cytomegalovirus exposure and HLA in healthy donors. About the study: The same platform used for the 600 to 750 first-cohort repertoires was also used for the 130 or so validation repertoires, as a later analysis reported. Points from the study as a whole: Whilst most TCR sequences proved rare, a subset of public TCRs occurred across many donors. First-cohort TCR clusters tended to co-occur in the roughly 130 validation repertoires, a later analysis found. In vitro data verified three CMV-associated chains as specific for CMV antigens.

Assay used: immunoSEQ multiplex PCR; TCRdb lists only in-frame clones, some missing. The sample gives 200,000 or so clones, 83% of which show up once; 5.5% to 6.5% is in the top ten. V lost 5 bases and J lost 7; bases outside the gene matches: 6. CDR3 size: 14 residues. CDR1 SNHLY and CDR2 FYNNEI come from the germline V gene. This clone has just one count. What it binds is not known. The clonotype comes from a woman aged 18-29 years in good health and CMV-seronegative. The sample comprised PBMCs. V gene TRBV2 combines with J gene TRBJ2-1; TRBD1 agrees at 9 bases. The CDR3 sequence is CASSSTGGTNEQFF. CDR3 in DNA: TGTGCCAGCAGTTCGACAGGGGGTACGAATGAGCAGTTCTTC.